This TCR beta chain comes out of a study of human thymus T cells. General study findings and limits: Related research examined unrelated individuals and reported that their thymic repertoires overlapped highly.

Regarding this clone: Its antigen is unknown.

Surgeons resected thymus tissue during corrective heart surgery. With V trimmed by 5 bases and J by 7 bases, 8 bases remained unmatched. The germline CDR1 and CDR2 sequences are SEHNR and FQNEAQ (reference sequence). This CDR3 is 15 amino acids long. The protocol was immunoSEQ multiplex PCR, while the TCRdb copy is restricted to in-frame clones and leaves out a portion. The repertoire holds tens of thousands of clones, with 90% to 95% as singletons. This clonotype was sampled from a girl under two years old with a congenital heart defect but otherwise immunologically healthy. The sequencing sample was made of thymus tissue. This chain links TRBV7-9 with TRBJ2-2; 9 nucleotides agree with TRBD1. The CDR3 DNA reads TGTGCCAGCAGCCCAGGGACAGGGACGCACGGGGAGCTGTTTTTT. Amino acid sequence: CASSPGTGTHGELFF.